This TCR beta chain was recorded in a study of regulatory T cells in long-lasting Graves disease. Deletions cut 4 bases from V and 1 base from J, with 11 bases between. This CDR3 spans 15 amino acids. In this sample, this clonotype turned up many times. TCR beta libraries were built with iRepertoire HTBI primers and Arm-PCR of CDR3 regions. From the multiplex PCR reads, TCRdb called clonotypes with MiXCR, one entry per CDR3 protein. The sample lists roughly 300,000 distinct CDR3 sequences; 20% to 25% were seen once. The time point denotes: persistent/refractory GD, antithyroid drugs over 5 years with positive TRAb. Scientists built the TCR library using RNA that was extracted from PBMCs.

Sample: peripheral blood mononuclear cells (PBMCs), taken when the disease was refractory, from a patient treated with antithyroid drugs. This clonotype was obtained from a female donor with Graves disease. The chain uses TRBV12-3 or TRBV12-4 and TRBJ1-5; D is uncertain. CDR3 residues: CASSSQDISNQPQHF. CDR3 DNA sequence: TGTGCCAGCAGTTCCCAAGACATAAGCAATCAGCCCCAGCATTTT.